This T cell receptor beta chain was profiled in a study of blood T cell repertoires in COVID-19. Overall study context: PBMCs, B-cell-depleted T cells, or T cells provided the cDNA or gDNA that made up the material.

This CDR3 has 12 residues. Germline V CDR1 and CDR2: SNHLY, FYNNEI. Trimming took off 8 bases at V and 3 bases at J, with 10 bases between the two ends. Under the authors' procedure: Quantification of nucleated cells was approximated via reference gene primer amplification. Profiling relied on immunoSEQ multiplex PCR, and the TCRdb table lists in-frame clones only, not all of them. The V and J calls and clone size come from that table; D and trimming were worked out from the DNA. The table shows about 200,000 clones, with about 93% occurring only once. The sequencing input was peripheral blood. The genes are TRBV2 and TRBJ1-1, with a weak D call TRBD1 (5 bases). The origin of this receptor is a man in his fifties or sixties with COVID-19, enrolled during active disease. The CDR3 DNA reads TGTGCCAGCGGGGTCAGGGACACTGAAGCTTTCTTT. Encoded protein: CASGVRDTEAFF.